A selection of T cell receptor beta chains follows, all from one sample in a study of T cells after yellow fever vaccination. Each CDR3 protein is one row after TCRdb ran MiXCR on the 5' RACE reads. The data hold 120,000 or so distinct CDR3 sequences, with about 7.8% observed a single time. The sample was CD4+ T cells sorted from PBMCs, taken 35 to 50 days after the first yellow fever vaccination. The receptors originated from a man younger than 35 who received the YFV17D yellow fever vaccine. The CDR3 runs from the conserved cysteine through the conserved F or W. The order of the fields is CDR3 DNA, CDR3 protein, clone size, V gene, J gene, D gene. The D gene is left open where the match is weak. Not all rows give a size; the values are once, few, many and, for expanded clones, a class.

cdr3_nt: TGTGCCAGCGGCTACTCCGACAGAACCGGGGAGCTGTTTTTT
cdr3_aa: CASGYSDRTGELFF
clone_size: many
v_call: TRBV27
j_call: TRBJ2-2
d_call: -

cdr3_nt: TGTGCCAGCAGCCCTGGCCTAGGTCTCGGTAGCACAGATACGCAGTATTTT
cdr3_aa: CASSPGLGLGSTDTQYF
clone_size: few
v_call: TRBV13
j_call: TRBJ2-3
d_call: -

cdr3_nt: TGCGCCAGCAGCCAAGATCAGTCATCTAGCACAGATACGCAGTATTTT
cdr3_aa: CASSQDQSSSTDTQYF
clone_size: many
v_call: TRBV4-1
j_call: TRBJ2-3
d_call: -

cdr3_nt: TGTGCCAGCAATAGCGGGGTCACAGATACGCAGTATTTT
cdr3_aa: CASNSGVTDTQYF
clone_size: many
v_call: TRBV25-1
j_call: TRBJ2-3
d_call: TRBD2

cdr3_nt: TGTGCCAGCAGCAAGTGGGGAGGGGCTGAAGCTTTCTTT
cdr3_aa: CASSKWGGAEAFF
clone_size: medium-sized
v_call: TRBV7-2
j_call: TRBJ1-1
d_call: -

cdr3_nt: TGTGCCAGTAGTATAGTTGGGTCTGGTGGCTACACCTTC
cdr3_aa: CASSIVGSGGYTF
clone_size: -
v_call: TRBV19
j_call: TRBJ1-2
d_call: -

cdr3_nt: TGTGCCAGCAGTAGAGGGGCCGGGGGGGCCTGGAATGAGCAGTTCTTC
cdr3_aa: CASSRGAGGAWNEQFF
clone_size: -
v_call: TRBV6-2/TRBV6-3
j_call: TRBJ2-1
d_call: TRBD2

cdr3_nt: TGCGCCTCCGGCGGCTTGGCGGGATACGAGCAGTACTTC
cdr3_aa: CASGGLAGYEQYF
clone_size: -
v_call: TRBV10-1
j_call: TRBJ2-7
d_call: -

cdr3_nt: TGTGCCAGCGACAAGACAGGGGGCGTACTCACAGATACGCAGTATTTT
cdr3_aa: CASDKTGGVLTDTQYF
clone_size: many
v_call: TRBV5-6
j_call: TRBJ2-3
d_call: TRBD1

cdr3_nt: TGCGCCAGCAGCTTGGGGAGCCTCGGCGCGGATACGCAGTATTTT
cdr3_aa: CASSLGSLGADTQYF
clone_size: many
v_call: TRBV5-1
j_call: TRBJ2-3
d_call: -

cdr3_nt: TGTGCCAGCAGCTTAGATCCGGGGCAGCAGTTCTTC
cdr3_aa: CASSLDPGQQFF
clone_size: many
v_call: TRBV11-2
j_call: TRBJ2-1
d_call: -

cdr3_nt: TGTGCCAGCAGCCCACAGGGAACGGGCTACACCTTC
cdr3_aa: CASSPQGTGYTF
clone_size: many
v_call: TRBV12-3/TRBV12-4
j_call: TRBJ1-2
d_call: -

cdr3_nt: TGTGCCAGCAGCCAGACAGGGACTAACTATGGCTACACCTTC
cdr3_aa: CASSQTGTNYGYTF
clone_size: many
v_call: TRBV12-3/TRBV12-4
j_call: TRBJ1-2
d_call: TRBD1

cdr3_nt: TGCGCCAGCAGCCAGGGGGGGAGGGGAATGGGGACCAAAAACATTCAGTACTTC
cdr3_aa: CASSQGGRGMGTKNIQYF
clone_size: many
v_call: TRBV4-3
j_call: TRBJ2-4
d_call: TRBD2

cdr3_nt: TGCAGTGCTAGTCGACCCCAGGGTGAGCAGTTCTTC
cdr3_aa: CSASRPQGEQFF
clone_size: many
v_call: TRBV20-1
j_call: TRBJ2-1
d_call: -

cdr3_nt: TGTGCCAGCAGCTTAGGAGGGCTTCACACCGGGGAGCTGTTTTTT
cdr3_aa: CASSLGGLHTGELFF
clone_size: many
v_call: TRBV7-2
j_call: TRBJ2-2
d_call: -

cdr3_nt: TGCAGTGCTAGAGACCGACTAGCGGGGGGGCGGGATGGTAGGATCTTC
cdr3_aa: CSARDRLAGGRDGRIF
clone_size: few
v_call: TRBV20-1
j_call: TRBJ2-1
d_call: TRBD2

cdr3_nt: TGCAGTGCTAGTAGCGGGGGGGGGCCAGGGGATGAGCAGTTCTTC
cdr3_aa: CSASSGGGPGDEQFF
clone_size: few
v_call: TRBV20-1
j_call: TRBJ2-1
d_call: TRBD2

cdr3_nt: TGCGCCAGCAGTGACTCCAGACAGACCCAGTACTTC
cdr3_aa: CASSDSRQTQYF
clone_size: many
v_call: TRBV5-1
j_call: TRBJ2-5
d_call: -

cdr3_nt: TGCGCCAGCAGCTTTCAGGACACTGGGGCCAACGTCCTGACTTTC
cdr3_aa: CASSFQDTGANVLTF
clone_size: many
v_call: TRBV5-1
j_call: TRBJ2-6
d_call: -

cdr3_nt: TGTGCCAGCAGCCGGGACCTCCACCACACAGATACGCAGTATTTT
cdr3_aa: CASSRDLHHTDTQYF
clone_size: many
v_call: TRBV7-9
j_call: TRBJ2-3
d_call: -

cdr3_nt: TGTGCCAGCAGCCGGACCGGGACAGGGATCATTCAGTACTTC
cdr3_aa: CASSRTGTGIIQYF
clone_size: many
v_call: TRBV7-2
j_call: TRBJ2-4
d_call: TRBD1

cdr3_nt: TGTGCCACCAGCAGAGGACAGGGGGAGATTAATCCTCCCAATCAGCCCCAGCATTTT
cdr3_aa: CATSRGQGEINPPNQPQHF
clone_size: many
v_call: TRBV15
j_call: TRBJ1-5
d_call: TRBD1

cdr3_nt: TGTGCCAGCAGCCAAGAAGGGTTAGCGGGGTCCTGGGATACGCAGTATTTT
cdr3_aa: CASSQEGLAGSWDTQYF
clone_size: many
v_call: TRBV3-1
j_call: TRBJ2-3
d_call: TRBD2

cdr3_nt: TGTGCCAGCAGCTTAGATCGCAGGGGGCTAGGGAATGAGCAGTTCTTC
cdr3_aa: CASSLDRRGLGNEQFF
clone_size: many
v_call: TRBV7-2
j_call: TRBJ2-1
d_call: TRBD1

cdr3_nt: TGTGCCAGCAAGTGGGGGAGCCACGGGACCCAGTACTTC
cdr3_aa: CASKWGSHGTQYF
clone_size: many
v_call: TRBV12-3/TRBV12-4
j_call: TRBJ2-5
d_call: -